Each of the 26 T cell receptor beta chains below was sequenced from the same sample in a study of blood T cell repertoires in COVID-19. Libraries were prepared by immunoSEQ multiplex PCR; TCRdb keeps only in-frame clonotypes and omits some of them. The data hold roughly 220,000 clones, with roughly 84% observed a single time. Material: PBMCs or T cells enriched from blood (not recorded which). All receptors derive from a woman aged 40 to 49 who had recovered from COVID-19.

Only a few counts were recorded for this clone. This chain connects TRBV7-9 to TRBJ2-1, with 8 bases identical to TRBD2. Germline trimming cut 6 bases from V and 0 bases from J; bases unmatched to any gene: 7. CDR3 length equals 16 residues. In germline, CDR1 is SEHNR, CDR2 FQNEAQ (reference sequence). DNA of the CDR3: TGTGCCAGCAGGGCCAGCGGGGGAAGCTCCTACAATGAGCAGTTCTTC. The encoded protein is CASRASGGSSYNEQFF.

The gene calls are TRBV12-3 or TRBV12-4 and TRBJ2-6, with D uncertain. Between the trimmed V and J ends, which lost 5 bases and 1 base, there was a span of 3 bases. This CDR3 is built from 13 residues. CDR3 residues: CASSHSGANVLTF. CDR3 DNA sequence: TGTGCCAGCAGTCATTCTGGGGCCAACGTCCTGACTTTC.

On this clone: Other nucleotide sequences from this sample produce the same CDR3. The rearrangement links TRBV5-1 to TRBJ2-3, with D possibly matching TRBD2 (6 bases). Trimming took off 0 bases at V and 3 bases at J, with 8 bases between the two ends. From germline, CDR1 is SGHRS and CDR2 YFSETQ. CDR3 length: 14 residues. The CDR3 region has the DNA TGCGCCAGCAGCTTGGGAGGGAGGACAGATACGCAGTATTTT. The encoded protein is CASSLGGRTDTQYF.

This chain links TRBV5-6 with TRBJ2-5, with 7 bases matching TRBD2. This CDR3 is 14 amino acids long. V shed 3 bases, J shed 2 bases, and the junction held 4 bases outside the gene matches. The germline CDR1 and CDR2 sequences are SGHDT and YYEEEE. The CDR3 coding sequence is TGTGCCAGCAGCTGGTGGGGGGGACAAGAGACCCAGTACTTC. Protein product: CASSWWGGQETQYF.

The V call is TRBV5-4, the J call TRBJ1-1, with TRBD1 as a possible D gene (6 bases). Germline CDR1 reads SGHNT; CDR2 reads YYREEE (reference sequence). Trimming took 3 bases from V and 0 from J, leaving 15 bases between them. The CDR3 contains 16 residues. CDR3 nucleotides: TGTGCCAGCAGCTCGGGGATCGGACAGCTGAACACTGAAGCTTTCTTT. This codes for CASSSGIGQLNTEAFF.

The chain is built from TRBV27 and TRBJ2-3, with a weak D call TRBD2 (5 bases). Trimming left V 6 bases short and J 3 bases short, with 7 bases between. Per the germline V gene, CDR1 is MNHEY and CDR2 is SMNVEV (reference sequence). This CDR3 has 12 amino acids. This CDR3 is CASRLGTDTQYF. In nucleotides, the CDR3 is TGTGCCAGCAGACTAGGGACAGATACGCAGTATTTT.

The chain links TRBV7-9 to TRBJ1-1; D call uncertain. CDR1 is SEHNR and CDR2 is FQNEAQ in the germline V gene (reference sequence). The CDR3 length is 13 residues. V dropped 5 bases and J dropped 6 bases, with 13 bases sitting between them. The CDR3 spells CASSRSGGSEAFF. For the CDR3, the DNA is TGTGCCAGCAGCCGCAGCGGCGGGTCTGAAGCTTTCTTT.

In its sample, this clone was seen a few times. This chain connects TRBV3-1 (or the pseudogene TRBV3-2) to TRBJ1-3; unclear D gene. V shed 3 bases and J shed 4 bases, with 10 bases lying between them. This CDR3 is 14 amino acids long. From germline, CDR1 is LGHDT and CDR2 YNNKEL (reference sequence). CDR3 loop: CASSQYRRGNTIYF. Here the CDR3 DNA reads TGTGCCAGCAGCCAGTACCGGAGGGGAAACACCATATATTTT.

V usage is TRBV5-6 and J usage is TRBJ2-7; weak D call: TRBD2 (6 bases). Germline CDR1 is SGHDT and CDR2 is YYEEEE. The CDR3 consists of 15 residues. Trimming cost V 3 bases and J 6 bases, with 19 bases left between them. The CDR3 nucleotides read TGTGCCAGCAGCTACCTCGACGGGGGTGTCCGCGAGCAGTACGTC. Translation gives CASSYLDGGVREQYV.

The V gene is TRBV11-3, the J gene TRBJ2-7, with 11 bases that match TRBD1. V lost 4 bases, J lost 6 bases, and 2 bases stayed unmatched. Germline-derived CDR1 and CDR2 are SGHNT and YENEEA. This CDR3 is 13 amino acids long. CDR3 DNA sequence: TGTGCCAGCAGCTGGGACAGGGGGTCCGAGCAGTACGTC. This sequence encodes CASSWDRGSEQYV.

This chain uses TRBV14 with TRBJ2-1, with TRBD2 identical over 12 bases. V dropped 5 bases and J dropped 8; count of bases not matched to a gene: 13. The CDR3 is 17 residues long. CDR1 is SGHDN, CDR2 FVKESK, per germline. CDR3 residues: CASSYPSTSGSSDEQFF. The CDR3 coding sequence is TGTGCCAGCAGCTATCCATCGACTAGCGGGAGTTCTGATGAGCAGTTCTTC.

The chain joins TRBV3-1 (or the pseudogene TRBV3-2) to TRBJ1-6; 8 nucleotides agree with TRBD1. Germline trimming cut 0 bases from V and 7 bases from J; bases unmatched to any gene: 8. The length of the CDR3 is 17 residues. Germline V gene sequence: CDR1 LGHDT, CDR2 YNNKEL (reference sequence). Here the CDR3 reads CASSQDTSRQGNSPLHF. CDR3 DNA sequence: TGTGCCAGCAGCCAAGATACTTCGAGACAGGGGAATTCACCCCTCCACTTT.

This clone was seen a single time. V gene TRBV6-2 or TRBV6-3 combines with J gene TRBJ2-3; 13 bases align to TRBD2. The germline CDR1 and CDR2 sequences are MNHEY and SVGEGT. J gave up 5 bases and V 2 bases, and 13 bases lay outside the gene matches. CDR3 length: 19 amino acids. Here the CDR3 reads CASSYGLAGAVGVKDTQYF. DNA for the CDR3: TGTGCCAGCAGTTACGGACTAGCGGGAGCTGTAGGGGTTAAAGATACGCAGTATTTT.

The genes are TRBV5-1 and TRBJ2-3; 7 nucleotides line up with TRBD2. V was clipped by 7 bases and J by 3 bases; unmatched bases: 17. CDR1 is SGHRS and CDR2 is YFSETQ in the germline V gene. CDR3 length: 17 residues. The CDR3 DNA follows: TGCGCCAGCGGGGAAGCTGGAGGCGGGAGTGGGACAGATACGCAGTATTTT. Translated: CASGEAGGGSGTDTQYF.

The chain links TRBV13 to TRBJ2-1, with D unclear. V lost 4 bases and J lost 3, with 7 bases in between. CDR1 and CDR2 (germline): PRHDT, FYEKMQ (reference sequence). The CDR3 loop spans 13 amino acids. The CDR3 loop reads CASSSQNYNEQFF. The CDR3 DNA reads TGTGCCAGCAGCTCACAGAACTACAATGAGCAGTTCTTC.

This rearrangement joins TRBV6-5 to TRBJ2-7; 14 bases fit TRBD2. CDR3 length equals 15 residues. In germline, CDR1 is MNHEY, CDR2 SVGAGI. With V trimmed by 6 bases and J by 3 bases, 4 bases remained unmatched. This chain's CDR3 is CASRPGLAGVYEQYV. DNA for the CDR3: TGTGCCAGCAGGCCGGGACTAGCGGGAGTCTACGAGCAGTACGTC.

The chain joins TRBV7-2 to TRBJ1-1, with D possibly being TRBD1 (5 bases). V was pared by 7 bases and J by 0 bases, with 9 bases between. Per germline, CDR1 SGHTA and CDR2 FQGNSA. The CDR3 loop spans 13 amino acids. CDR3 nucleotides: TGTGCCAGCAAACAGACAGTGAACACTGAAGCTTTCTTT. Translating gives CASKQTVNTEAFF.

The V call is TRBV28, the J call TRBJ1-4, with 11 bases fitting TRBD1. The germline V gene has CDR1 MDHEN and CDR2 SYDVKM. After removal of 6 bases from V and 2 bases from J, the junction contained 8 bases not matched to a gene. CDR3 size: 17 residues. The CDR3 sequence: CASSGTGGRRTNEKLFF. DNA of the CDR3: TGTGCCAGCAGCGGGACAGGGGGAAGGAGGACTAATGAAAAACTGTTTTTT.

This chain uses TRBV7-2 with TRBJ1-4, with D maybe TRBD1 (5 bases). Trimming stripped 1 base from V and 5 bases from J, with 11 bases between. This CDR3 comprises 15 residues. CDR1 and CDR2 (germline): SGHTA, FQGNSA. CDR3 sequence: CASSLGGQINEKLFF. CDR3 coding DNA: TGTGCCAGCAGCTTAGGGGGCCAGATAAATGAAAAACTGTTTTTT.

DNA for the CDR3: TGTGCCAGCAGCCAACCGACAGGGGCGACACGAGAGACCCAGTACTTC. It yields the protein CASSQPTGATRETQYF. The chain recombines TRBV5-4 with TRBJ2-5, with 8 bases aligning to TRBD1. The V gene's germline CDR1 is SGHNT and CDR2 YYREEE (reference sequence). There are 16 residues in the CDR3. The trim removed 4 bases at V and 4 bases at J, leaving 12 bases unmatched.

This chain uses TRBV12-5 with TRBJ1-1; D is possibly TRBD1 (5 bases). V was trimmed by 3 bases and J by 4 bases, leaving 15 bases between them. CDR3 length: 15 amino acids. Germline lookup yields CDR1 LGHNT and CDR2 FRNRAP. CDR3 region: CASGFRIDSITEAFF. As DNA, the CDR3 is TGTGCTAGTGGTTTCCGGATCGACAGCATCACTGAAGCTTTCTTT.

The chain links TRBV6-1 to TRBJ2-3; D is uncertain. CDR3 length equals 17 residues. Trimming removed 3 bases at V and 0 bases at J, with 16 bases between. In germline, CDR1 is MNHNS, CDR2 SASEGT. The DNA for the CDR3 is TGTGCCAGCAGTGACGAGGCCACGAGACGGAGCACAGATACGCAGTATTTT. This sequence encodes CASSDEATRRSTDTQYF.

CDR3 DNA sequence: TGTGCCTGGGGTTGGGGGAGGGACACTGAAGCTTTCTTT. Amino acid sequence: CAWGWGRDTEAFF. The chain combines TRBV30 with TRBJ1-1, with D possibly being TRBD1 (5 bases). Germline V gene lookup returns CDR1 GTSNPN and CDR2 SVGIG (reference sequence). The CDR3 has 13 amino acids. The V end was cut by 5 bases, the J end by 3 bases, with 13 bases between.

This sequence joins TRBV5-1 and TRBJ1-2; 9 positions match TRBD1. This CDR3 region has 14 residues. Germline loops: CDR1 SGHRS, CDR2 YFSETQ. V dropped 6 bases and J dropped 3; count of bases not matched to a gene: 6. This CDR3 is CASTGQGKDYGYTF. In nucleotides, the CDR3 is TGCGCCAGCACCGGACAGGGGAAGGACTATGGCTACACCTTC.

The J gene is TRBJ1-1, the V gene TRBV15; 11 bases line up with TRBD1. The V gene's germline CDR1 is LNHNV and CDR2 YYDKDF (reference sequence). The V segment lost 0 bases and the J segment 10 bases; nucleotides outside the gene matches: 10. The CDR3 contains 16 residues. CDR3 residues: CATSRDTPGTGGRAFF. In nucleotides, the CDR3 is TGTGCCACCAGCAGAGATACCCCCGGGACAGGGGGAAGAGCTTTCTTT. The variable domain in full, with the rest retrieved from reference TRBV15 and TRBJ1-1, is DAMVIQNPRYQVTQFGKPVTLSCSQTLNHNVMYWYQQKSSQAPKLLFHYYDKDFNNEADTPDNFQSRRPNTSFCFLDIRSPGLGDTAMYLCATSRDTPGTGGRAFFGQGTRLTVV.

V gene TRBV7-8 combines with J gene TRBJ2-1; 8 positions agree with TRBD1. Germline trimming cut 7 bases from V and 10 bases from J; bases unmatched to any gene: 6. This CDR3 has 12 residues. In germline, CDR1 is SGHVS, CDR2 FQNEAQ. The CDR3 region has the DNA TGTGCCAGCACCACGGACAGGGACGAGCAGTTCTTC. Its protein product is CASTTDRDEQFF.